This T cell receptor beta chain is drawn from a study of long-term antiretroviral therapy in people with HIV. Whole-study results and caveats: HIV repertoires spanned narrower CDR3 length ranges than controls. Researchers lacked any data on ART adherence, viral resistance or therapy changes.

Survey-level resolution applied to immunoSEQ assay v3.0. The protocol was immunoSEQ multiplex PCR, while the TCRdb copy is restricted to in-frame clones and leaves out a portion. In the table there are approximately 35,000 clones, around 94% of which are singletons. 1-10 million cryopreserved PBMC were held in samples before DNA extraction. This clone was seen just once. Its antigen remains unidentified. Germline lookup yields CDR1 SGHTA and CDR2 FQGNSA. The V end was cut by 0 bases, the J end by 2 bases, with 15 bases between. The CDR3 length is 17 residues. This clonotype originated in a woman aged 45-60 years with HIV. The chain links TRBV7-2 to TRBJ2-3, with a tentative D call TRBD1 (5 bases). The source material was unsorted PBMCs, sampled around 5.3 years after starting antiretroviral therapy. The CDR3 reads CASSLAKTETLTDTQYF. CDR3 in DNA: TGTGCCAGCAGCTTAGCCAAGACAGAGACTCTCACAGATACGCAGTATTTT.